This T cell receptor (beta chain) derives from a study of T cell repertoires in cytomegalovirus infection. Overall study: Indications of both CMV infection and matching HLA type were provided by public TCR beta signatures. General study results and limits: Dominating the ex vivo response were HLA-C-restricted CMV-specific TCR beta clonotypes. Carriage of CMV together with the relevant HLA was identifiable through cumulative public TCR beta family frequency.

This clonotype was counted between two and nine times. Its target is unknown. TCRdb passed the reads through MiXCR, listing each CDR3 protein once. Among a few hundred thousand distinct CDR3 sequences listed, approximately 46% were seen once. The sequences come from cultured PBMCs, collected from culture after CMV antigen stimulation. The source of this sequence is a human donor in good health (CMV status not recorded). Some clones in this sample may be carry-over from other donors' samples.

This CDR3 reads CASSEGVAGNTIYF. The CDR3 DNA reads TGTGCCAGCAGTGAAGGAGTGGCGGGAAACACCATATATTTT. The chain combines TRBV2 with TRBJ1-3, with no clear D. This CDR3 comprises 14 residues. Looked up from germline, CDR1 is SNHLY and CDR2 is FYNNEI. Trimming pared 1 base from V and 4 bases from J, leaving 8 bases between.